This T cell receptor (beta chain) was identified in a study of CXCR3-negative and CXCR3-positive naive CD8 T cells. Study-wide findings and caveats: CXCR3-positive naive cells had TRB CDR3s that were more hydrophobic than CXCR3-negative naive cells had. Cryopreserved PBMCs had partly decreased CXCR3 expression; fresh PBMCs were used in most assays.

CDR1 and CDR2 from the germline V gene are SGHRS and YFSETQ. This CDR3 is built from 17 residues. Points on this clonotype: The antigen remains undetermined.

The TRB cDNA libraries were prepared by 5' RACE with UMI labels. TCRdb reprocessed the 5' RACE reads, with one entry per CDR3 protein and no DNA. The record lists some 99,000 distinct CDR3 sequences, of which the ten most abundant hold roughly 0.99%. The chain joins TRBV5-1 to TRBJ1-1; lacking DNA, the TRBD1 call made by TCRdb goes unchecked. The receptor comes from a human donor in good health. Some clones in this sample may be carry-over from other donors' samples. The material sequenced was naive CXCR3+ CD8+ T cells from blood. Subset reported: CD45RO-CCR7+CD27+CD95- naive CD8+ T cells expressing CXCR3 (TNR3+). CDR3 sequence: CASRSPTGVRGDTEAFF.